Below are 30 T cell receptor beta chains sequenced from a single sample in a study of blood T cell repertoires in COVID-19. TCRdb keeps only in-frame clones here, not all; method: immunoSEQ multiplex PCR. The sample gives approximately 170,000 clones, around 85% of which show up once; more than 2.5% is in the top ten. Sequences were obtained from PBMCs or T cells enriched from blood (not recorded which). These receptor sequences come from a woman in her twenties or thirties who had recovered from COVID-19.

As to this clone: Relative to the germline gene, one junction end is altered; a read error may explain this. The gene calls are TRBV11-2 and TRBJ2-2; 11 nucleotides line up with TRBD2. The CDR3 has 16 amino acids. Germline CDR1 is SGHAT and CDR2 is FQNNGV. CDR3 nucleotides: TGTGCCAGCAGCCAGGGACTAGCGGTGAACATCGGGGAGCTGTTTTTT. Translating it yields CASSQGLAVNIGELFF.

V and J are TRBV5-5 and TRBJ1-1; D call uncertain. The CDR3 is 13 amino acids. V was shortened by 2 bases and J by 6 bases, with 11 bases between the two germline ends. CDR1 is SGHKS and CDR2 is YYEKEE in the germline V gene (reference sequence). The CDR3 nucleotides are TGTGCCAGCAGCTTAGAGGGAATGCCTGAAGCTTTCTTT. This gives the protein CASSLEGMPEAFF.

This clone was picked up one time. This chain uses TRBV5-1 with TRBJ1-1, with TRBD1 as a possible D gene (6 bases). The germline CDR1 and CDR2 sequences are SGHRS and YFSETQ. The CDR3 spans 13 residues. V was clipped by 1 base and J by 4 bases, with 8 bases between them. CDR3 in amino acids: CASSLWGRTEAFF. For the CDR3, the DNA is TGCGCCAGCAGCTTGTGGGGGCGCACTGAAGCTTTCTTT. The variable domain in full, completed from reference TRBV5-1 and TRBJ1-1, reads KAGVTQTPRYLIKTRGQQVTLSCSPISGHRSVSWYQQTPGQGLQFLFEYFSETQRNKGNFPGRFSGRQFSNSRSEMNVSTLELGDSALYLCASSLWGRTEAFFGQGTRLTVV.

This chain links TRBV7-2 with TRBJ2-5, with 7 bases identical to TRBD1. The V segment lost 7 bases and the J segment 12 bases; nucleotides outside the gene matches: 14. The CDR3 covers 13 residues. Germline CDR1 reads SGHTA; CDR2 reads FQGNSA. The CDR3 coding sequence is TGTGCCAGCACAAACAGGGGTAGACACCTCAAGTACTTC. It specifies CASTNRGRHLKYF.

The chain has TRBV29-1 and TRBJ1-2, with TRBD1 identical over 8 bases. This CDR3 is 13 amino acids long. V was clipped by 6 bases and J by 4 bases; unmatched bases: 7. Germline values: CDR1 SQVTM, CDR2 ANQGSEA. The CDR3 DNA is TGCAGCGTGAAAGACAGGGGAAGCTATGGCTACACCTTC. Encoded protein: CSVKDRGSYGYTF.

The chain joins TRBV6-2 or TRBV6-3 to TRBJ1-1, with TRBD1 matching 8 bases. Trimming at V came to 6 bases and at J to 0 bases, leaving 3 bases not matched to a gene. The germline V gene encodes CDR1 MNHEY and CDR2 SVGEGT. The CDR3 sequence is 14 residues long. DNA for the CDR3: TGTGCCAGCAGCACAGGGGGGCTGAACACTGAAGCTTTCTTT. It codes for CASSTGGLNTEAFF.

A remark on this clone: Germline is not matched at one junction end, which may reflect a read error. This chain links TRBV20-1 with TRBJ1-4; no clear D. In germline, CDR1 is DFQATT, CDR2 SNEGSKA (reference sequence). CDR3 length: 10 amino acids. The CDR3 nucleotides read TGCAGTGCTATTGGAGGTATCCCACTGTTT. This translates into CSAIGGIPLF.

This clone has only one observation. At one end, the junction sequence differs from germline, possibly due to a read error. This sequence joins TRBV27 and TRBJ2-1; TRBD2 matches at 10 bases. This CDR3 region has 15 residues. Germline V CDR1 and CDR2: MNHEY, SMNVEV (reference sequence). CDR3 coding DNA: TGTGCCAGCACTTTAGCGGGGGGCTCCTACAATGAGCAGTTCTTC. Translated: CASTLAGGSYNEQFF.

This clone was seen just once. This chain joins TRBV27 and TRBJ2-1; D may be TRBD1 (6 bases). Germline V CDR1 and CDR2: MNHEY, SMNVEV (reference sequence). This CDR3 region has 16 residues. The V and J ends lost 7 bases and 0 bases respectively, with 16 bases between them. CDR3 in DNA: TGTGCCAGCACCAGCGCATGGGACATCTCCTACAATGAGCAGTTCTTC. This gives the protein CASTSAWDISYNEQFF.

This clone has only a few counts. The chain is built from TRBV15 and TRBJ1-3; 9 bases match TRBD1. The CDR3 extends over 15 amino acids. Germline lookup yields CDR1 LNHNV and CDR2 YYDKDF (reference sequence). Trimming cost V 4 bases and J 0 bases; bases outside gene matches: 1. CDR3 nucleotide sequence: TGTGCCACCAGCATGGACAGGGGCTCTGGAAACACCATATATTTT. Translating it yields CATSMDRGSGNTIYF.

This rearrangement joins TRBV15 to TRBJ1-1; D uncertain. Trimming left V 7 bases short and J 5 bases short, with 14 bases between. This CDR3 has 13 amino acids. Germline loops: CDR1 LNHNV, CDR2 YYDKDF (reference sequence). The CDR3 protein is CATNDYSSTEAFF. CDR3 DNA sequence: TGTGCCACCAACGATTATTCCAGTACTGAAGCTTTCTTT.

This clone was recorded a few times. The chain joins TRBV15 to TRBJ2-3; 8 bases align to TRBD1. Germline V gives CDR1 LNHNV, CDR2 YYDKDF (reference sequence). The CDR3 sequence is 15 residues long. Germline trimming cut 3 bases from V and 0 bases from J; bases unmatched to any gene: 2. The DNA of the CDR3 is TGTGCCACCAGCAGGGGACAGGACAGCACAGATACGCAGTATTTT. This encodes CATSRGQDSTDTQYF.

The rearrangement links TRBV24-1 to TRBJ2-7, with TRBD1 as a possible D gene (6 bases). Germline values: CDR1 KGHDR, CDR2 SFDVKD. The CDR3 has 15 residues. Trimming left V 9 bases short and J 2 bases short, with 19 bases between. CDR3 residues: CATQGNSDSPYEQYF. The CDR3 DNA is TGTGCCACCCAGGGGAATTCGGATTCTCCCTACGAGCAGTACTTC.

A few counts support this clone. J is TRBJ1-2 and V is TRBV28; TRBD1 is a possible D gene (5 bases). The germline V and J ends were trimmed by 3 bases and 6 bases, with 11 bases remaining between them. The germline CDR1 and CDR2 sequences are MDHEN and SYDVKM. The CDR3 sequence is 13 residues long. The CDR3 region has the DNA TGTGCCAGCAGTTTGGGGGGTAGGAATGGCTACACCTTC. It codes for CASSLGGRNGYTF.

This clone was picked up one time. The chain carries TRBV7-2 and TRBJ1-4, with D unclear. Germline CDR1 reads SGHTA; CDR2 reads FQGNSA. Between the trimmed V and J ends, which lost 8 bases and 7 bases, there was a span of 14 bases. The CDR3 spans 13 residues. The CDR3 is CASGPLRGEKLFF. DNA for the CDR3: TGTGCCAGCGGGCCTCTCCGTGGTGAAAAACTGTTTTTT.

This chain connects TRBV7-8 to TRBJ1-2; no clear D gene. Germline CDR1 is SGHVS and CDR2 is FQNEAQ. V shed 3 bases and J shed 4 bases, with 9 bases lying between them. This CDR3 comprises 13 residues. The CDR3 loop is CASSFEGFYGYTF. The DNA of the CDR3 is TGTGCCAGCAGCTTTGAGGGTTTCTATGGCTACACCTTC.

This CDR3 is CASSPLTGSHEQYF. DNA for the CDR3: TGTGCCAGCTCACCACTGACAGGGAGCCACGAGCAGTACTTC. J is TRBJ2-7 and V is TRBV18; TRBD1 aligns across 7 bases. Germline V gene data show CDR1 as KGHSH and CDR2 as LQKENI. The CDR3 spans 14 residues. V dropped 1 base and J dropped 5; count of bases not matched to a gene: 5.

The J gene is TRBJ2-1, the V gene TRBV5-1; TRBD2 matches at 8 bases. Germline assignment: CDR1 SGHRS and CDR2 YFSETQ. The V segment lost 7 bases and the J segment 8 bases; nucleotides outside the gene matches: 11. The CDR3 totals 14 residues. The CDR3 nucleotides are TGCGCCAGCCGAGTAGCGGGAATCAGCGATGAGCAGTTCTTC. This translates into CASRVAGISDEQFF.

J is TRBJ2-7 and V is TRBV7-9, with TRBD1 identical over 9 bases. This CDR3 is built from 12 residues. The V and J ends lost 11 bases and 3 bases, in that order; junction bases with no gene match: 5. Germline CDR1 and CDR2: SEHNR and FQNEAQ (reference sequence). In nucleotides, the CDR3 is TGTGCCTGGGACAGGGCCGGCTACGAGCAGTACTTC. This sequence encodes CAWDRAGYEQYF.

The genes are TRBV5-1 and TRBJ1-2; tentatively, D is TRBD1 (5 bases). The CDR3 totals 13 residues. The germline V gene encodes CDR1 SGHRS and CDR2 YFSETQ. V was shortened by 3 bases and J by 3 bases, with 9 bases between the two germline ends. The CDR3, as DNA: TGCGCCAGCAGCTCAATAGGGGACTATGGCTACACCTTC. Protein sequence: CASSSIGDYGYTF.

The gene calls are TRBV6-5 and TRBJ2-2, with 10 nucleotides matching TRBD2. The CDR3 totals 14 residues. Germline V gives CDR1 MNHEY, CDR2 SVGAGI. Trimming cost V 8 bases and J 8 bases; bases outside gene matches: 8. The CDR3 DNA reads TGTGCCAGCCTCCCCCTAGCGGGAGCGGGGGAGCTGTTTTTT. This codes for CASLPLAGAGELFF.

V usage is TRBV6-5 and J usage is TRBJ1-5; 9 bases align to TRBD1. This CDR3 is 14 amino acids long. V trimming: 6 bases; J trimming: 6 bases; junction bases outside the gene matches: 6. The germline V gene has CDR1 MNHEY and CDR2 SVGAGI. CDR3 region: CASRGQGIGQPQHF. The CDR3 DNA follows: TGTGCCAGCAGGGGACAGGGTATCGGTCAGCCCCAGCATTTT.

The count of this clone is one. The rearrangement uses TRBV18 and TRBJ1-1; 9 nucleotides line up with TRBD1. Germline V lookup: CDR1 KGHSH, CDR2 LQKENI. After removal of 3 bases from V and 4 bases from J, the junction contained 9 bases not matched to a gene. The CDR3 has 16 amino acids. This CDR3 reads CASSPDQQGAGTEAFF. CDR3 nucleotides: TGTGCCAGCTCACCCGATCAACAGGGGGCCGGCACTGAAGCTTTCTTT.

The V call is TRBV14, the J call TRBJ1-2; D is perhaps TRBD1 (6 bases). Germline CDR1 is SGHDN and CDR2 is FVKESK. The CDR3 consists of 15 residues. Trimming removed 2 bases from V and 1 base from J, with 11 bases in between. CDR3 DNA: TGTGCCAGCAGCCAAACCGGACAGATTAACTATGGCTACACCTTC. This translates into CASSQTGQINYGYTF. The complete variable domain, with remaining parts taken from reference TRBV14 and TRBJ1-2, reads EAGVTQFPSHSVIEKGQTVTLRCDPISGHDNLYWYRRVMGKEIKFLLHFVKESKQDESGMPNNRFLAERTGGTYSTLKVQPAELEDSGVYFCASSQTGQINYGYTFGSGTRLTVV.

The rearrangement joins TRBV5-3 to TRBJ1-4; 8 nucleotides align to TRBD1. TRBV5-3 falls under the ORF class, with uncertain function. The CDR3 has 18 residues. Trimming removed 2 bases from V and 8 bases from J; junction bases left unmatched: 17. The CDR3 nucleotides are TGTGCCAGAAGCTTTACAGGGGGATCGGATGATACGTCGGAAAAACTGTTTTTT. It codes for CARSFTGGSDDTSEKLFF.

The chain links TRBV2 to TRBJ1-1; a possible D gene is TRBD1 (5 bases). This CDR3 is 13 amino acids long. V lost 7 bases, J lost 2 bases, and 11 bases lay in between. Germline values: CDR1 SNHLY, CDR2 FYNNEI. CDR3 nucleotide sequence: TGTGCCAGCAAGCGAACAGGCAACACTGAAGCTTTCTTT. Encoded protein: CASKRTGNTEAFF.

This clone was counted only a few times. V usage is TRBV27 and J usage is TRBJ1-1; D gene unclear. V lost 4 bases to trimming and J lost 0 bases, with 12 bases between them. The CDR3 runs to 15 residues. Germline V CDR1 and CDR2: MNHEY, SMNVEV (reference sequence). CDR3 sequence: CASSSTRLLNTEAFF. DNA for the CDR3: TGTGCCAGCAGTTCGACTCGTCTACTGAACACTGAAGCTTTCTTT.

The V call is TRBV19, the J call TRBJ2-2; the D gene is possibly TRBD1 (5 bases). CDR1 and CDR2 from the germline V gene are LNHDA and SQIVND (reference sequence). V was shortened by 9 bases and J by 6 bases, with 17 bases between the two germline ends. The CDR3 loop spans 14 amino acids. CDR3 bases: TGTGCCAGCCAAGGGGCGAACGGGCCCGGGGAGCTGTTTTTT. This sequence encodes CASQGANGPGELFF. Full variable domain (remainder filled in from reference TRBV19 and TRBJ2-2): DGGITQSPKYLFRKEGQNVTLSCEQNLNHDAMYWYRQDPGQGLRLIYYSQIVNDFQKGDIAEGYSVSREKKESFPLTVTSAQKNPTAFYLCASQGANGPGELFFGEGSRLTVL.

The CDR3 protein is CASSLKGASSYEQYF. The CDR3 DNA sequence: TGTGCCAGCAGTTTGAAGGGGGCGTCGTCCTACGAGCAGTACTTC. The chain links TRBV27 to TRBJ2-7, with 7 bases that match TRBD1. The trim removed 3 bases at V and 1 base at J, leaving 6 bases unmatched. The CDR3 is 15 amino acids. Germline loops: CDR1 MNHEY, CDR2 SMNVEV (reference sequence).

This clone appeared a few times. The CDR3: CASSLENGGRSTDTQYF. CDR3 nucleotide sequence: TGTGCCAGCAGCTTGGAAAACGGCGGGAGGAGCACAGATACGCAGTATTTT. This chain links TRBV5-5 with TRBJ2-3; 8 nucleotides line up with TRBD2. The V gene's germline CDR1 is SGHKS and CDR2 YYEKEE (reference sequence). The CDR3 has 17 amino acids. V lost 0 bases and J lost 0; bases outside the gene matches: 6.